The next 17 T cell receptor beta chains were all read from a single sample in a study of shared clonotypes between healthy human individuals. Data came from immunoSEQ multiplex PCR; TCRdb stores just in-frame clones and leaves some out. The sample records about 2,500,000 clones, roughly nine tenths being singletons. Input material: naive CD4+ T cells sorted from blood. Subset denoted: CD45RA+ positively selected. The receptor source for this set is a man younger than 35 in good health.

The genes are TRBV6-1 and TRBJ1-5; 7 nucleotides align to TRBD1. V was pared by 6 bases and J by 5 bases, with 4 bases of the junction left unmatched. The germline CDR1 and CDR2 sequences are MNHNS and SASEGT. The CDR3 contains 13 residues. The chain's CDR3 is CASRTGTDQPQHF. DNA of the CDR3: TGTGCCAGCAGGACAGGGACCGATCAGCCCCAGCATTTT.

The gene calls are TRBV15 and TRBJ1-2; D is unclear. The CDR3 loop spans 16 amino acids. V lost 0 bases to trimming and J lost 7 bases, with 18 bases between them. The germline CDR1 and CDR2 sequences are LNHNV and YYDKDF (reference sequence). CDR3 loop: CATSRDRAGRGVGYTF. As DNA, the CDR3 is TGTGCCACCAGCAGAGATAGGGCAGGCCGCGGGGTTGGCTACACCTTC.

This chain joins TRBV30 and TRBJ1-3, with D tentatively TRBD1 (5 bases). The CDR3 runs to 15 residues. V gave up 0 bases and J gave up 2 bases, with 11 bases separating them. Germline lookup yields CDR1 GTSNPN and CDR2 SVGIG (reference sequence). As DNA, the CDR3 is TGTGCCTGGAGTGTCCGGGGGACGACTGGAAACACCATATATTTT. It encodes CAWSVRGTTGNTIYF.

The chain employs TRBV18 and TRBJ2-7, with D unresolved. V lost 1 base, J lost 7 bases, and 11 bases lay in between. Germline V gives CDR1 KGHSH, CDR2 LQKENI. CDR3 size: 13 residues. The CDR3 nucleotides read TGTGCCAGCTCACCACTCTCGTGGAAAGAGCAGTACTTC. It is translated as CASSPLSWKEQYF.

As for this clone: Different DNA sequences within this sample yield the same CDR3. This rearrangement joins TRBV29-1 to TRBJ2-7; D gene unclear. Germline V gene lookup returns CDR1 SQVTM and CDR2 ANQGSEA. Trimming pared 2 bases from V and 0 bases from J, leaving 2 bases between. The CDR3 loop spans 11 amino acids. The CDR3 DNA sequence: TGCAGCGTTGAATCCTCCTACGAGCAGTACTTC. Translation: CSVESSYEQYF.

CDR3 sequence reads: CASSRDRWETQYF. In DNA, the CDR3 is TGTGCCAGCAGCCGCGACAGGTGGGAGACCCAGTACTTC. The J gene is TRBJ2-5, the V gene TRBV11-2, with D possibly being TRBD1 (6 bases). The germline CDR1 and CDR2 sequences are SGHAT and FQNNGV. Between the trimmed V and J ends, which lost 5 bases and 5 bases, there was a span of 12 bases. CDR3 size: 13 residues.

The V and J genes are TRBV6-5 and TRBJ1-2, with no clear D. The germline V and J ends were trimmed by 3 bases and 8 bases, with 16 bases remaining between them. This CDR3 is built from 14 residues. CDR1 is MNHEY, CDR2 SVGAGI, per germline. Here the CDR3 reads CASSYIAGFYGYTF. CDR3 DNA sequence: TGTGCCAGCAGTTATATTGCTGGATTTTACGGCTACACCTTC.

A few counts support this clone. This chain joins TRBV9 and TRBJ2-1, with D hard to call. The CDR3 is 13 residues long. Germline V lookup: CDR1 SGDLS, CDR2 YYNGEE. V was trimmed by 0 bases and J by 3 bases, leaving 4 bases between them. CDR3 DNA: TGTGCCAGCAGCGTAGAGGTCTACAATGAGCAGTTCTTC. This sequence encodes CASSVEVYNEQFF.

The V gene is TRBV15, the J gene TRBJ1-3; TRBD1 matches at 9 bases. V shed 3 bases, J shed 6 bases, and the junction held 6 bases outside the gene matches. The CDR3 runs to 15 residues. Germline CDR1 reads LNHNV; CDR2 reads YYDKDF (reference sequence). The CDR3 DNA reads TGTGCCACCAGCAGGGACAGGGGCCACGAAAACACCATATATTTT. It codes for CATSRDRGHENTIYF.

V gene TRBV2 combines with J gene TRBJ2-1; 8 bases line up with TRBD2. This CDR3 has 16 amino acids. Per germline, CDR1 SNHLY and CDR2 FYNNEI. V shed 5 bases and J 5 bases; nucleotides not matched to a gene: 11. CDR3 amino acids: CASSHGTSWGHNEQFF. DNA for the CDR3: TGTGCCAGCAGTCACGGGACTAGTTGGGGACACAATGAGCAGTTCTTC.

The gene calls are TRBV2 and TRBJ2-5; 13 bases map to TRBD2. In germline, CDR1 is SNHLY, CDR2 FYNNEI. The length of the CDR3 is 17 residues. With 4 bases clipped from V and 4 bases from J, the junction kept 9 bases outside the gene matches. This chain's CDR3 is CASSAGGLAGRGETQYF. The CDR3 bases are TGTGCCAGCAGTGCTGGGGGACTAGCGGGGAGGGGAGAGACCCAGTACTTC.

The rearrangement uses TRBV10-3 and TRBJ2-7; D is possibly TRBD2 (5 bases). V lost 6 bases and J 0 bases, leaving 15 bases between the germline ends. Per the germline V gene, CDR1 is ENHRY and CDR2 is SYGVKD. The CDR3 spans 15 residues. The CDR3 here is CAIRPNEGSSYEQYF. CDR3 DNA: TGTGCCATCAGACCCAATGAGGGCAGCTCCTACGAGCAGTACTTC.

The chain uses TRBV18 and TRBJ2-1, with D unresolved. This CDR3 region has 13 residues. V was shortened by 0 bases and J by 6 bases, with 6 bases between the two germline ends. Germline CDR1 and CDR2: KGHSH and LQKENI. CDR3 protein: CASSPPMGNEQFF. In DNA form, the CDR3 reads TGTGCCAGCTCACCACCGATGGGCAATGAGCAGTTCTTC.

The table lists this clone with a count of one. Additional DNA sequences in this sample encode the identical CDR3. The chain carries TRBV5-1 and TRBJ2-3; tentatively, D is TRBD1 or TRBD2 (5 bases each). V shed 3 bases and J shed 0 bases, with 8 bases lying between them. Germline-derived CDR1 and CDR2 are SGHRS and YFSETQ. The CDR3 is 14 amino acids. CDR3 protein: CASSSGRSTDTQYF. The CDR3 DNA is TGCGCCAGCAGCTCGGGACGGAGCACAGATACGCAGTATTTT.

The gene calls are TRBV4-3 and TRBJ2-7, with 7 bases matching TRBD2. CDR1 is LGHNA and CDR2 is YSLEER in the germline V gene. V lost 2 bases and J lost 4; bases outside the gene matches: 11. CDR3 size: 16 residues. CDR3 coding DNA: TGCGCCAGCAGCCAATCTCTAGCGGTGGATCGGTACGAGCAGTACTTC. Its protein product is CASSQSLAVDRYEQYF.

V usage is TRBV11-2 and J usage is TRBJ1-6; D remains unclear. V was cut by 0 bases and J by 10 bases, with 16 bases left in between. The CDR3 has 16 residues. Per germline, CDR1 SGHAT and CDR2 FQNNGV. CDR3 loop: CASSLDKGTAGSPLHF. The CDR3 nucleotides read TGTGCCAGCAGCTTAGATAAGGGAACAGCCGGCTCACCCCTCCACTTT.

The chain combines TRBV5-1 with TRBJ1-2; D is possibly TRBD1 (6 bases). Trimming took 1 base from V and 5 from J, leaving 12 bases between them. Germline CDR1 and CDR2: SGHRS and YFSETQ. The CDR3 is made up of 14 amino acids. CDR3 in amino acids: CASSLFPGQYGYTF. Written as DNA, the CDR3 is TGCGCCAGCAGCTTGTTCCCAGGACAGTATGGCTACACCTTC.